This TCR beta chain was identified during a study of cytomegalovirus exposure and HLA in healthy donors. Turning to the study itself: The Caucasian-associated ancestry cluster contained 81% of the 300 to 400 genotyped donors.

Findings and caveats of the study: No immune exposure information besides CMV serostatus was available. A few CMV-associated chains were confirmed in vitro to be specific for CMV antigens.

The PCR employed 60 Vbeta primers together with 13 Jbeta primers. TCRdb's table, derived via immunoSEQ multiplex PCR, lists solely in-frame clones and lacks some. In the table there are about 82,000 clones, 55% to 65% of which are singletons. Remarks on this clone: What it recognizes is unknown.

This CDR3 is built from 13 residues. V dropped 11 bases and J dropped 7 bases, with 17 bases sitting between them. Looked up from germline, CDR1 is LNHDA and CDR2 is SQIVND (reference sequence). The chain has TRBV19 and TRBJ1-4, with D hard to call. Sequences were obtained from PBMCs. The TCR was taken from a woman between 40 and 50 years old in good health and CMV-seropositive. CDR3 nucleotides: TGTGCCTCCGCAGCGGGAACCTTTGAAAAACTGTTTTTT. Translated, it gives CASAAGTFEKLFF.